The 20 T cell receptor beta chains given below trace back to one sample, sequenced in a study of STAT3 mutations in large granular lymphocyte leukemia. Some clones are missing from TCRdb's copy, which holds only in-frame ones; the method was immunoSEQ multiplex PCR. The sample consists of about 39,000 clones, 80% to 90% of them appearing once. Study-wide results and caveats: In T-cell large granular lymphocyte leukemia, about half of patients showed multiple immunodominant subclonotypes.

No antigen is known for these receptors. What was sequenced was PBMCs. The origin of the receptors is a human donor with T large granular lymphocyte leukemia. Some clones in this sample may be carry-over from other donors' samples.

The chain joins TRBV6-4 to TRBJ1-5, with D hard to call. The germline V and J ends were trimmed by 5 bases and 10 bases, with 9 bases remaining between them. The CDR3 consists of 11 residues. Germline V lookup: CDR1 MRHNA, CDR2 SNTAGT. In nucleotides, the CDR3 is TGTGCCAGCAGTCTTAAGCGACCCCAGCATTTT. It codes for CASSLKRPQHF.

About this clone itself: Mismatch with germline at one junction end may stem from a read error. The chain combines TRBV7-2 with TRBJ2-4, with a tentative D call TRBD2 (5 bases). CDR3 length equals 11 residues. The germline V gene encodes CDR1 SGHTA and CDR2 FQGNSA. Here the CDR3 reads CASSSPGVPIF. In DNA form, the CDR3 reads TGTGCCAGCAGCTCCCCCGGGGTTCCCATCTTC.

This clone was observed a handful of times. CDR3 sequence reads: CASSTKLGNTEAFF. As DNA, the CDR3 is TGTGCCAGCAGTACGAAGCTGGGGAACACTGAAGCTTTCTTT. This chain uses TRBV2 with TRBJ1-1; D is uncertain. This CDR3 comprises 14 residues. Trimming pared 5 bases from V and 1 base from J, leaving 11 bases between. CDR1 is SNHLY and CDR2 is FYNNEI in the germline V gene.

The rearrangement joins TRBV20-1 to TRBJ2-7, with D uncertain. The germline V gene encodes CDR1 DFQATT and CDR2 SNEGSKA (reference sequence). V was clipped by 6 bases and J by 2 bases, with 8 bases between them. CDR3 length: 11 amino acids. The DNA of the CDR3 is TGCAGTGCAGCCAGGACCTACGAGCAGTACGTC. Protein sequence: CSAARTYEQYV.

The chain joins TRBV6-5 to TRBJ2-3; D is possibly TRBD2 (6 bases). This CDR3 contains 15 residues. Trimming removed 5 bases at V and 2 bases at J, with 14 bases between. CDR1 and CDR2 (germline): MNHEY, SVGAGI. The chain's CDR3 is CASSHWGVNTDTQYF. CDR3 sequence (DNA): TGTGCCAGCAGTCATTGGGGGGTCAACACAGATACGCAGTATTTT.

This clone was seen a few times. The chain links TRBV18 to TRBJ2-7; D possibly corresponds to TRBD2 (6 bases). In germline, CDR1 is KGHSH, CDR2 LQKENI. The CDR3 is 11 amino acids. V was trimmed by 3 bases and J by 7 bases, leaving 7 bases between them. CDR3 amino acids: CASSPGGEQYV. The DNA for the CDR3 is TGTGCCAGCTCACCGGGGGGAGAGCAGTACGTC.

V gene TRBV7-9 combines with J gene TRBJ1-2; 7 bases align to TRBD1. V lost 4 bases to trimming and J lost 0 bases; unmatched junction nucleotides: 5. Germline CDR1 and CDR2: SEHNR and FQNEAQ (reference sequence). CDR3 length: 15 residues. As DNA, the CDR3 is TGTGCCAGCAGCTCACCGGGGACAGCTAACTATGGCTACACCTTC. It codes for CASSSPGTANYGYTF.

This clone was detected only a few times. The V and J genes are TRBV25-1 and TRBJ1-1; a possible D gene is TRBD1 (6 bases). With 6 bases removed from V and 1 base from J, the gap between germline ends came to 12 bases. The CDR3 length is 14 residues. The germline CDR1 and CDR2 sequences are MGHDK and SYGVNS. The CDR3 bases are TGTGCCAGCAGAAACGCGGGACAGAACACTGAAGCTTTCTTT. Translating it yields CASRNAGQNTEAFF. The full variable domain, with the rest looked up from reference TRBV25-1 and TRBJ1-1, is EADIYQTPRYLVIGTGKKITLECSQTMGHDKMYWYQQDPGMELHLIHYSYGVNSTEKGDLSSESTVSRIRTEHFPLTLESARPSHTSQYLCASRNAGQNTEAFFGQGTRLTVV.

This clone was counted a single time. The chain carries TRBV28 and TRBJ2-1; D perhaps matches TRBD2 (7 bases). V lost 6 bases and J lost 4, with 16 bases in between. Germline V CDR1 and CDR2: MDHEN, SYDVKM. The CDR3 consists of 15 residues. The DNA of the CDR3 is TGTGCCAGCAGACCTAGGGGGGGCAGATACAATGAGCAGTTCTTC. Translating gives CASRPRGGRYNEQFF.

The V call is TRBV14, the J call TRBJ1-1; no firm D call. The CDR3 sequence is 14 residues long. Germline V lookup: CDR1 SGHDN, CDR2 FVKESK. With 0 bases removed from V and 3 bases from J, the gap between germline ends came to 8 bases. The CDR3: CASSQDEVDTEAFF. The DNA of the CDR3 is TGTGCCAGCAGCCAAGATGAGGTGGACACTGAAGCTTTCTTT.

The chain has TRBV5-5 and TRBJ1-3; maybe TRBD1 (6 bases). This CDR3 comprises 15 residues. The germline V gene encodes CDR1 SGHKS and CDR2 YYEKEE (reference sequence). Trimming removed 4 bases at V and 2 bases at J, with 13 bases between. CDR3 DNA: TGTGCCAGCAGCAGGATGAAGGGGGCTGGAAACACCATATATTTT. Residues: CASSRMKGAGNTIYF.

This clone was seen only once. The chain recombines TRBV28 with TRBJ2-5, with 9 bases aligning to TRBD2. With 6 bases clipped from V and 5 bases from J, the junction kept 7 bases outside the gene matches. This CDR3 has 14 amino acids. Germline-derived CDR1 and CDR2 are MDHEN and SYDVKM. In DNA form, the CDR3 reads TGTGCCAGCAGGAGTGGCAGCGGGAGGGAGACCCAGTACTTC. This translates into CASRSGSGRETQYF.

The V and J genes are TRBV10-3 and TRBJ2-2, with 9 bases fitting TRBD1. This CDR3 spans 13 amino acids. Germline V gene sequence: CDR1 ENHRY, CDR2 SYGVKD. V dropped 7 bases and J dropped 7; count of bases not matched to a gene: 4. The CDR3 sequence is CAITPTGGGELFF. The DNA for the CDR3 is TGTGCCATCACGCCGACAGGGGGCGGGGAGCTGTTTTTT.

This sequence joins TRBV5-4 and TRBJ1-1; D is undetermined. CDR1 and CDR2 (germline): SGHNT, YYREEE (reference sequence). V was trimmed by 0 bases and J by 3 bases, leaving 12 bases between them. The CDR3 runs to 15 residues. This CDR3 reads CASSLGQSLDTEAFF. The CDR3 coding sequence is TGTGCCAGCAGCTTGGGGCAGTCGCTCGACACTGAAGCTTTCTTT.

This clone has just a few counts. The V and J genes are TRBV19 and TRBJ1-2; D gene uncertain. The CDR3 is 14 residues long. Trimming cost V 5 bases and J 0 bases, with 10 bases left between them. In germline, CDR1 is LNHDA, CDR2 SQIVND (reference sequence). In nucleotides, the CDR3 is TGTGCCAGTAGTGTCCCGAGAGCTAACTATGGCTACACCTTC. It encodes CASSVPRANYGYTF.

CDR3 sequence: CASSLDLTETYEQYF. CDR3 nucleotide sequence: TGTGCCAGCAGCTTAGATCTGACGGAGACCTACGAGCAGTACTTC. The rearrangement uses TRBV11-3 and TRBJ2-7; D unclear. Germline CDR1 reads SGHNT; CDR2 reads YENEEA. The CDR3 is made up of 15 amino acids. Trimming left V 0 bases short and J 2 bases short, with 11 bases between.

The V gene is TRBV6-1, the J gene TRBJ2-3; 11 bases line up with TRBD2. CDR1 is MNHNS, CDR2 SASEGT, per germline. The junction had 7 bases not matched to a gene; V was cut back by 0 bases and J by 5 bases. This CDR3 spans 17 amino acids. CDR3 sequence reads: CASSEAPTSGGGDTQYF. As DNA, the CDR3 is TGTGCCAGCAGTGAAGCGCCAACTAGCGGGGGTGGAGATACGCAGTATTTT.

The CDR3 region is CASSEVLGYTEAFF. As DNA, the CDR3 is TGTGCCAGCAGTGAAGTCCTGGGTTACACTGAAGCTTTCTTT. J is TRBJ1-1 and V is TRBV6-1; D remains unclear. Trimming took 1 base from V and 3 from J, leaving 9 bases between them. Germline lookup yields CDR1 MNHNS and CDR2 SASEGT. This CDR3 is 14 amino acids long.

The chain employs TRBV7-9 and TRBJ1-4; 10 bases are shared with TRBD1. Germline V CDR1 and CDR2: SEHNR, FQNEAQ (reference sequence). This CDR3 spans 15 amino acids. V shed 3 bases, J shed 6 bases, and the junction held 4 bases outside the gene matches. CDR3 sequence: CASSFRTGGHEKLFF. The CDR3 DNA reads as TGTGCCAGCAGCTTCCGGACAGGGGGACATGAAAAACTGTTTTTT. Drawing the rest from reference TRBV7-9 and TRBJ1-4, the complete variable domain is DTGVSQNPRHKITKRGQNVTFRCDPISEHNRLYWYRQTLGQGPEFLTYFQNEAQLEKSRLLSDRFSAERPKGSFSTLEIQRTEQGDSAMYLCASSFRTGGHEKLFFGSGTQLSVL.

The chain couples TRBV2 to TRBJ1-2; 8 bases agree with TRBD1. The germline CDR1 and CDR2 sequences are SNHLY and FYNNEI. V dropped 3 bases and J dropped 5; count of bases not matched to a gene: 2. The CDR3 has 13 amino acids. CDR3 sequence: CASSEQGAYGYTF. For the CDR3, the DNA is TGTGCCAGCAGTGAGCAGGGGGCATATGGCTACACCTTC.